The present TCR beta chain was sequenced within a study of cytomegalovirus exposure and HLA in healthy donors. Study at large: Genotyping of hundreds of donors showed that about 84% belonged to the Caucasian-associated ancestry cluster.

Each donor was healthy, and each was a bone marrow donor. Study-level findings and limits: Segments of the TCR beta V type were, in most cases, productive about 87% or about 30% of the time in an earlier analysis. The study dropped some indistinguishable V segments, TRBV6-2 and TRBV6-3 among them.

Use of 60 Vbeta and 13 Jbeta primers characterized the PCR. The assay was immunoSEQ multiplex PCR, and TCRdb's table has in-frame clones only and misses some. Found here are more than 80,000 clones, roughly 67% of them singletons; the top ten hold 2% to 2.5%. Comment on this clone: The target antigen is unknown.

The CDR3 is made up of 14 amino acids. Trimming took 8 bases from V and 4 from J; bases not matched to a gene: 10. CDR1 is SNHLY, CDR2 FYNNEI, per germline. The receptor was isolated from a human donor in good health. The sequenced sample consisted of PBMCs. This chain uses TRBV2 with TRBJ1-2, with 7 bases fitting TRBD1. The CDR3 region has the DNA TGTGCCAGCCTTTCGACAGGGCTTCGCTATGGCTACACCTTC. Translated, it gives CASLSTGLRYGYTF.